This entry is about one TCR beta chain. Using immunoSEQ multiplex PCR, the repertoire was profiled, and TCRdb retains in-frame clones only, with some absent. This repertoire shows 31,000 or so clones, 87% found once; its top ten account for about 5.7%. V lost 0 bases, J lost 5 bases, and 5 bases lay in between. The CDR3 contains 13 residues. Germline assignment: CDR1 MNHEY and CDR2 SVGAGI. Time point here: time of PML onset. Natalizumab-treated patients developed PML between about 15 and 60 months into natalizumab therapy. T3 refers to blood collected at the onset of PML. This specimen comes from a study of multiple sclerosis patients with progressive multifocal leukoencephalopathy.

V usage is TRBV6-5 and J usage is TRBJ2-1, with D unclear. The sequencing here drew on PBMCs, taken from a patient treated with natalizumab. The receptor comes from a woman aged 40 to 50 with progressive multifocal leukoencephalopathy. CDR3 protein: CASSYSTDNEQFF. CDR3 coding DNA: TGTGCCAGCAGTTACTCGACCGACAATGAGCAGTTCTTC.